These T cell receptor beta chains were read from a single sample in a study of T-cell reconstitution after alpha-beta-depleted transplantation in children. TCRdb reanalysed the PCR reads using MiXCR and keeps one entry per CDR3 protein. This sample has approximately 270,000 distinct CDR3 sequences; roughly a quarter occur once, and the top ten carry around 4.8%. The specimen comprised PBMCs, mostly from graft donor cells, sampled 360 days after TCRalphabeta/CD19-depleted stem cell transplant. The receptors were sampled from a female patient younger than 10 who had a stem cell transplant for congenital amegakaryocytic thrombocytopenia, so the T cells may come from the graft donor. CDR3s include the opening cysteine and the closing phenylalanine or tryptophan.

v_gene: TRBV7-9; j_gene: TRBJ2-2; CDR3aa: CASSPRLAGGAGELFF
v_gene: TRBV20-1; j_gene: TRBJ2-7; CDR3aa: CSLKGNQGDYSYEQYF
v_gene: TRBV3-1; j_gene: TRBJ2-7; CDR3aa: CASSQRHGTYEQYF
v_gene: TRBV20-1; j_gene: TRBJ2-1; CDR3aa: CSAREDLYNEQFF
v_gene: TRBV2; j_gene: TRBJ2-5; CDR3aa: CASARQGRRETQYF
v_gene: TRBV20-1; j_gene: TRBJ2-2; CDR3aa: CSARAPPFSGTNTGELFF
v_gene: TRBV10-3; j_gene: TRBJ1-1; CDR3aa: CAIGLVNTEAFF
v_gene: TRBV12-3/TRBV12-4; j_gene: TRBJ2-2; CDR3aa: CASTPVGYTGELFF
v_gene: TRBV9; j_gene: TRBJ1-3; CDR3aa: CARRERGQPCFSSGNTIYF
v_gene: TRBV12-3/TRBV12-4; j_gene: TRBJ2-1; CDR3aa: CASSPRQGNEQFF
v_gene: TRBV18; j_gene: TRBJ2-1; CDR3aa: CASSHARTGLAYNEQFF
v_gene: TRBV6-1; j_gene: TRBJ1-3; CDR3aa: CASSSGTGSGNTIYF
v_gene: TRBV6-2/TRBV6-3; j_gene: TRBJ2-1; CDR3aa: CASSTLSSYNEQFF
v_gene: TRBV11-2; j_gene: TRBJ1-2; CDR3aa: CASSLDLDYGYTF
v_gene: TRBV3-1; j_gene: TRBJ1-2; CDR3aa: CASSPTFRPNYGYTF
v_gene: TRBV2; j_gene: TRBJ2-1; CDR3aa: CASSRAEQFF
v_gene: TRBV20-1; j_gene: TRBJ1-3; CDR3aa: CSAGQRGNTIYF
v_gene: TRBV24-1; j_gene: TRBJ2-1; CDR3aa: CATSAGQGYYNEQFF
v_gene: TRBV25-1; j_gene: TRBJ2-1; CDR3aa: CASSESDRPDNEQFF
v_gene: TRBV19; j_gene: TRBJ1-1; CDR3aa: CASSIGGGTEAFF
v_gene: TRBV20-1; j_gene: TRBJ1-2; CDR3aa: CSARTQGYYGYTF
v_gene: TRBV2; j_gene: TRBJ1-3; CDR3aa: CASSSGTNAGNTIYF
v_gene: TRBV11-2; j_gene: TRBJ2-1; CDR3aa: CASSLELLAGAGNEQFF
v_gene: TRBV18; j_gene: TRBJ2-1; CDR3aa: CASSPRGTGTIVYEQFF
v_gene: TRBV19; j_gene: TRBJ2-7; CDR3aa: CASSVTYETGLNYEQYF
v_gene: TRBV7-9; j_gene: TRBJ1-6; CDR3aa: CASSGSLNSPLHF
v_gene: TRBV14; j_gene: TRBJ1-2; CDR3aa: CASSHSTGNYGYTF
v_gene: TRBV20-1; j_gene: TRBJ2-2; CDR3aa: CSARRQGNTGELFF
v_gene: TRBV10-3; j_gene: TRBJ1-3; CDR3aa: CASETATNTIYF
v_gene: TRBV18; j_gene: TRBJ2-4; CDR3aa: CASSPLAPVAKNIQYF
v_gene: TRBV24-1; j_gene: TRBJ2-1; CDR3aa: CATSDSGGLLEDEQFF
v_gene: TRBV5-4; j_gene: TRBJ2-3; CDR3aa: CASSPQGGQDTQYF
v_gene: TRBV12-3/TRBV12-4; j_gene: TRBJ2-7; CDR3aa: CASSPHPSIRGEQYF
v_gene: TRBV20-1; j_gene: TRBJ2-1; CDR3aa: CSASQSGLARNEQFF
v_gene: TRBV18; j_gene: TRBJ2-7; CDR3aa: CASSPRPGQGVYEQYF
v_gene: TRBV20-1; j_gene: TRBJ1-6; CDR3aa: CSANSLLSPLHF
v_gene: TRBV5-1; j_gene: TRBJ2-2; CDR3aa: CASSLESWLGNTGELFF
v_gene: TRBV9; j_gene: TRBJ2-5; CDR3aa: CASSVGATVQETQYF
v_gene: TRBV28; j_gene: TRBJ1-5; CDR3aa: CASRLGQGAQPQHF
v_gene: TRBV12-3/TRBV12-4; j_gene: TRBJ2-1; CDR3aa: CASSLVGTGVTNEQFF
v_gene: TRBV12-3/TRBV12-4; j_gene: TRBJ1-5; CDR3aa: CASSREINQPQHF
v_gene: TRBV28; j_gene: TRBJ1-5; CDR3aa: CASSLPGGEATQHF
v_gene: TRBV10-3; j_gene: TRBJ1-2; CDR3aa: CAISEGQNYGYTF
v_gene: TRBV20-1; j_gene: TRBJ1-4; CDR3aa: CSASGGPTNEKLFF
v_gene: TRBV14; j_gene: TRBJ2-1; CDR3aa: CASGTYSYNEQFF
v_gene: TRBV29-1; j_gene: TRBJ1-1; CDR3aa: CSVDTQNTEAFF
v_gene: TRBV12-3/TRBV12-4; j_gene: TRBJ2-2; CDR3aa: CASSTTAAGGNTGELFF
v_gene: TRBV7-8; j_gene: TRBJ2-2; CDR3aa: CASSLSPGGPIAGELFF
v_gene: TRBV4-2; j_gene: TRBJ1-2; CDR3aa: CASSPRTGRVNYGYTF
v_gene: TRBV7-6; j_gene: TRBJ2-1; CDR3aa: CASSFPIGEQFF
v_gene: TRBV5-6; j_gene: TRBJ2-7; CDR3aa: CASSPQGGSSYEQYF
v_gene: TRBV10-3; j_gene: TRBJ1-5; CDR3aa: CAISEGQGSNQPQHF
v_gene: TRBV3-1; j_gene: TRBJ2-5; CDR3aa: CASPQGGLETQYF
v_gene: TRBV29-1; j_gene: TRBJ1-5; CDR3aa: CSVRGANQPQHF
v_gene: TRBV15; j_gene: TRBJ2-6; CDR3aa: CATSRGLPGARGANVLTF
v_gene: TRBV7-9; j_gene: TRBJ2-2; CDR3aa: CASSAKKKLAGAGGGELFF
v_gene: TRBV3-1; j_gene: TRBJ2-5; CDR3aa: CASSVRGLQETQYF
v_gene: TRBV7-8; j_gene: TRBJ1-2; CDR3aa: CASSRRRGVGYGYTF
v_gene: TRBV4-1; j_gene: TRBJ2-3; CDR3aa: CASSQLADTQYF